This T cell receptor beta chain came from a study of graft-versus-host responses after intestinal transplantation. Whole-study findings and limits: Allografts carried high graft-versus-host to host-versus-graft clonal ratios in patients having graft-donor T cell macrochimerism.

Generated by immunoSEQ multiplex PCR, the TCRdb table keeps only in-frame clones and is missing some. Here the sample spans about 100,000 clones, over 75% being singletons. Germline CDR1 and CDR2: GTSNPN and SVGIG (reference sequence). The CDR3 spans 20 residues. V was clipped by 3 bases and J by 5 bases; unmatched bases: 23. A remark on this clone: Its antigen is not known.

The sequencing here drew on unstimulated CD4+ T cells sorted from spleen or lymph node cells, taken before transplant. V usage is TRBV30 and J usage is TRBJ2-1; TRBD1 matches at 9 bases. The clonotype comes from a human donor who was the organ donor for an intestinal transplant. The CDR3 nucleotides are TGTGCCTGGAGACCCTACCCCCCTCTGGGACAGGGAGGAGATGACAATGAGCAGTTCTTC. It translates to CAWRPYPPLGQGGDDNEQFF.